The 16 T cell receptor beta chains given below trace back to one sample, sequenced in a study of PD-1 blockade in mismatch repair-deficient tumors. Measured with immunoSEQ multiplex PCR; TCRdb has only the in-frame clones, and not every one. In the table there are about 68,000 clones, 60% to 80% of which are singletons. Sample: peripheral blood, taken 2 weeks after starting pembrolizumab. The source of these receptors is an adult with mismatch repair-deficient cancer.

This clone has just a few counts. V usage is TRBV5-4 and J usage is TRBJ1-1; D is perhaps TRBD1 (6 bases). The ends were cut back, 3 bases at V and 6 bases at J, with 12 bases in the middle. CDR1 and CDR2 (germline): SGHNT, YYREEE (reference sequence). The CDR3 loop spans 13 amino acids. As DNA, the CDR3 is TGTGCCAGCAGCTCCTGGGGGGGCGCTGAAGCTTTCTTT. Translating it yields CASSSWGGAEAFF.

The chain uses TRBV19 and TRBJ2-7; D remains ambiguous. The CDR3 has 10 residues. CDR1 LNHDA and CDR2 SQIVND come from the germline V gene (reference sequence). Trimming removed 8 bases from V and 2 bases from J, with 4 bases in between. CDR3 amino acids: CASGTYEQYF. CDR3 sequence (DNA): TGTGCCAGTGGGACCTACGAGCAGTACTTC. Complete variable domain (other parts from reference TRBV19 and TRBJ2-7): DGGITQSPKYLFRKEGQNVTLSCEQNLNHDAMYWYRQDPGQGLRLIYYSQIVNDFQKGDIAEGYSVSREKKESFPLTVTSAQKNPTAFYLCASGTYEQYFGPGTRLTVT.

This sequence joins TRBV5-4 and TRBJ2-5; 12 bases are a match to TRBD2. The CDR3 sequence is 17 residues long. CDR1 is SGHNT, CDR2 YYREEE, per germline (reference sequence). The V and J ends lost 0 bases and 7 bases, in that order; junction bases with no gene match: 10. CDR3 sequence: CASSLAPSGRADATQYF. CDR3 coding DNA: TGTGCCAGCAGCTTGGCGCCTAGCGGGAGGGCCGACGCGACCCAGTACTTC.

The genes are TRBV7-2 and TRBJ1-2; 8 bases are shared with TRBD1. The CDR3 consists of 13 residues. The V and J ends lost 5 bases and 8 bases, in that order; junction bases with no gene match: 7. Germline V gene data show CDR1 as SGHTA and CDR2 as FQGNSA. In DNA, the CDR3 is TGTGCCAGCAGCATGGACAGGGATTTGGGCTACACCTTC. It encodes CASSMDRDLGYTF.

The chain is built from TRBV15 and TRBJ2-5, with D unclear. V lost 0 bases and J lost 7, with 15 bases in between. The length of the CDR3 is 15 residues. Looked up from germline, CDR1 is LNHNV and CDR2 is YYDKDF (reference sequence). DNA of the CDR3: TGTGCCACCAGCAGAGATCTCGGGCGAGGTGGGACCCAGTACTTC. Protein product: CATSRDLGRGGTQYF.

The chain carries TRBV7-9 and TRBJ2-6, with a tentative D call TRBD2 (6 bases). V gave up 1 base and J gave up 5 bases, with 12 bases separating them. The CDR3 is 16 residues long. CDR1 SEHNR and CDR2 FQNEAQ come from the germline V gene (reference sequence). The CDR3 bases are TGTGCCAGCAGCTTAGTGGGAGCGGGCCGGGCCAACGTCCTGACTTTC. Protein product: CASSLVGAGRANVLTF.

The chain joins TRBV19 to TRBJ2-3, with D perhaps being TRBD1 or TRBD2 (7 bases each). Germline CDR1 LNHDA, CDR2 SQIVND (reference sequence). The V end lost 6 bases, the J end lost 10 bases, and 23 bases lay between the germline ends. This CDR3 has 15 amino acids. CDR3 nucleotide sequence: TGTGCCAGTAGCCTTCGGCAGGGGGGCCGGGGGGCGCAGTATTTT. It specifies CASSLRQGGRGAQYF.

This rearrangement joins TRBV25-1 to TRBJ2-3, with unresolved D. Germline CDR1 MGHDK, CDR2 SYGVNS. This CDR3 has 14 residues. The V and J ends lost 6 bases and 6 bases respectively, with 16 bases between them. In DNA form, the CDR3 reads TGTGCCAGCAGGAAACGGAGTGCGTTTGATACGCAGTATTTT. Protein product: CASRKRSAFDTQYF.

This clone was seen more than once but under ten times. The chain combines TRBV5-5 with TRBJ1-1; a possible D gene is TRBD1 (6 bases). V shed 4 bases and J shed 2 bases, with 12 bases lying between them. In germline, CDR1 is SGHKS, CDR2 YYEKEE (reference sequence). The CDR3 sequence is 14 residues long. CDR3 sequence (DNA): TGTGCCAGCAGCCCGTGGACAGCCAACACTGAAGCTTTCTTT. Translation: CASSPWTANTEAFF. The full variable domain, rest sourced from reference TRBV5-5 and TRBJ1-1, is DAGVTQSPTHLIKTRGQQVTLRCSPISGHKSVSWYQQVLGQGPQFIFQYYEKEERGRGNFPDRFSARQFPNYSSELNVNALLLGDSALYLCASSPWTANTEAFFGQGTRLTVV.

The CDR3 nucleotides are TGTGCCAGCAGTTACGGACAGACTAAAAACATTCAGTACTTC. Its translation: CASSYGQTKNIQYF. This sequence joins TRBV6-6 and TRBJ2-4, with D possibly TRBD1 on 6 matching bases. The CDR3 length is 14 residues. Germline CDR1 is MNHNY and CDR2 is SVGAGI (reference sequence). V was clipped by 2 bases and J by 4 bases, with 9 bases between them.

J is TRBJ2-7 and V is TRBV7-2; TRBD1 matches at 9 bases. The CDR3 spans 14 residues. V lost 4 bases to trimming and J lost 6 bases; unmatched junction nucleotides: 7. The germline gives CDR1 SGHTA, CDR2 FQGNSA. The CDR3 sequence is CASSSRQGVSEQYF. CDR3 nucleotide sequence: TGTGCCAGCAGCTCGCGACAGGGGGTCAGCGAGCAGTACTTC.

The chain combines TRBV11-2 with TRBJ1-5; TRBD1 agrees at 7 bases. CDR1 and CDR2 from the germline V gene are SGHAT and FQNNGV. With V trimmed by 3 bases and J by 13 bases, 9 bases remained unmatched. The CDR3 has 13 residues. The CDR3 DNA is TGTGCCAGCAGCTTTAGAGGGGGGACAGAGCAGCATTTT. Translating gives CASSFRGGTEQHF.

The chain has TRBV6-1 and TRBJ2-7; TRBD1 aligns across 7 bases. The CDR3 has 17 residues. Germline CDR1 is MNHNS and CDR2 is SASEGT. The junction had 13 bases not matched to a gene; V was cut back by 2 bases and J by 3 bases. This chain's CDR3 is CASSESTGNTLYYEQYF. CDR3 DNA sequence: TGTGCCAGCAGTGAATCGACAGGGAATACCCTATACTACGAGCAGTACTTC.

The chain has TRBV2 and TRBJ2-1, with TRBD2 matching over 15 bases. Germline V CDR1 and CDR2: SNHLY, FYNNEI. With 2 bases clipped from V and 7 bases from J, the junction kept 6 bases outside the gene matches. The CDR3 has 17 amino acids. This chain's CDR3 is CASSESGLAGGKNEQFF. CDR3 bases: TGTGCCAGCAGTGAAAGTGGACTAGCGGGAGGGAAAAATGAGCAGTTCTTC.

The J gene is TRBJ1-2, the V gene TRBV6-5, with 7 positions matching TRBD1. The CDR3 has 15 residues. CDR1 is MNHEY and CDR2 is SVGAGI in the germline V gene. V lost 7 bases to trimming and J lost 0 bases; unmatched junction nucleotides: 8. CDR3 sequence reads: CASKGQRLSNYGYTF. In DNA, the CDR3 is TGTGCCAGCAAGGGACAGAGGCTGTCTAACTATGGCTACACCTTC.

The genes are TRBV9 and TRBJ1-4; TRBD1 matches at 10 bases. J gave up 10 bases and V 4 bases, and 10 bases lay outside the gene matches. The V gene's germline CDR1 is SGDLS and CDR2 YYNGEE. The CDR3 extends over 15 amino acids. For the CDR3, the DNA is TGTGCCAGCAGCTCCCAAGGGACAGGGGTTGGAAAACTGTTTTTT. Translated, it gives CASSSQGTGVGKLFF.